This T cell receptor beta chain was retrieved from a study of siplizumab effects on memory and regulatory T cells. Only one count was recorded for this clone. TCRdb's table, derived via immunoSEQ multiplex PCR, lists solely in-frame clones and lacks some. The sample has fewer than 120,000 clones, more than 90% seen once. The V gene's germline CDR1 is LNHDA and CDR2 SQIVND (reference sequence). The CDR3 consists of 18 residues. V lost 5 bases to trimming and J lost 5 bases; unmatched junction nucleotides: 12. J is TRBJ2-7 and V is TRBV19; 16 bases map to TRBD2. The TCR comes from a human donor in good health. Sequencing input: CD4+ T cells sorted from blood. CDR3 residues: CASSSSGTSGRARHEQYF. The DNA for the CDR3 is TGTGCCAGTAGTTCATCCGGGACTAGCGGGAGGGCCAGGCACGAGCAGTACTTC.